Following are 14 T cell receptor beta chains from one sample sequenced in a study of OX40 agonist ivuxolimab in advanced cancers. Sequencing used immunoSEQ multiplex PCR; TCRdb keeps in-frame clones, though not all of them. The data hold about 6,500 clones, with roughly 69% observed a single time. Sequenced material: CD4+ or CD8+ T cells sorted from blood, taken in a trial of the OX40 agonist ivuxolimab. All receptors derive from an adult with an advanced solid tumor such as melanoma, head and neck, liver or kidney cancer.

This sequence joins TRBV28 and TRBJ2-7, with 8 nucleotides matching TRBD1. CDR1 and CDR2 (germline): MDHEN, SYDVKM. V was pared by 5 bases and J by 0 bases, with 12 bases of the junction left unmatched. The CDR3 has 17 amino acids. The CDR3 here is CASSLPPTGASSYEQYF. The CDR3 nucleotides are TGTGCCAGCAGTCTACCACCGACAGGGGCGAGCTCCTACGAGCAGTACTTC.

The V and J genes are TRBV4-1 and TRBJ1-6; D uncertain. V was shortened by 4 bases and J by 10 bases, with 14 bases between the two germline ends. Germline loops: CDR1 MGHRA, CDR2 YSYEKL. The CDR3 is made up of 14 amino acids. The chain's CDR3 is CASSPQTIFSPLHF. The CDR3 nucleotides are TGCGCCAGCAGCCCTCAGACAATATTCTCACCCCTCCACTTT.

A few counts support this clone. V and J are TRBV6-1 and TRBJ1-5, with D perhaps TRBD1 (6 bases). Trimming took off 2 bases at V and 7 bases at J, with 21 bases between the two ends. The CDR3 length is 17 residues. Germline assignment: CDR1 MNHNS and CDR2 SASEGT. CDR3 DNA: TGTGCCAGCAGTGAATACGTACAGGGTGGAGGTATGCAGCCCCAGCATTTT. Translation gives CASSEYVQGGGMQPQHF.

The chain uses TRBV6-4 and TRBJ2-2; TRBD1 or TRBD2 may be the D gene (5 bases each). Trimming shortened V by 2 bases and J by 4 bases, and 5 bases separated the two germline ends. CDR1 is MRHNA and CDR2 is SNTAGT in the germline V gene. The CDR3 loop spans 13 amino acids. The CDR3: CASSDGGTGELFF. The CDR3, as DNA: TGTGCCAGCAGTGACGGGGGCACCGGGGAGCTGTTTTTT.

This chain uses TRBV10-3 with TRBJ2-3; a possible D gene is TRBD2 (5 bases). This CDR3 is built from 15 residues. The V gene lost 3 bases and the J gene lost 3 bases, with 13 bases spanning the gap. The V gene's germline CDR1 is ENHRY and CDR2 SYGVKD. In DNA form, the CDR3 reads TGTGCCATCAGTGACAAAGAGGGCCTGACAGATACGCAGTATTTT. It yields the protein CAISDKEGLTDTQYF.

The V gene is TRBV19, the J gene TRBJ1-1; D is unresolved. V was cut by 0 bases and J by 3 bases, with 5 bases left in between. This CDR3 spans 13 amino acids. CDR1 is LNHDA and CDR2 is SQIVND in the germline V gene (reference sequence). The CDR3 coding sequence is TGTGCCAGTAGTATAGACGGGGACACTGAAGCTTTCTTT. Its protein is CASSIDGDTEAFF. The variable domain in full, completed from reference TRBV19 and TRBJ1-1, reads DGGITQSPKYLFRKEGQNVTLSCEQNLNHDAMYWYRQDPGQGLRLIYYSQIVNDFQKGDIAEGYSVSREKKESFPLTVTSAQKNPTAFYLCASSIDGDTEAFFGQGTRLTVV.

This chain links TRBV27 with TRBJ2-1; no firm D call. The CDR3 is made up of 15 amino acids. V was clipped by 0 bases and J by 0 bases, with 6 bases between them. From germline, CDR1 is MNHEY and CDR2 SMNVEV (reference sequence). CDR3 DNA sequence: TGTGCCAGCAGTTTATCGAGACCCTCCTACAATGAGCAGTTCTTC. It specifies CASSLSRPSYNEQFF.

The chain links TRBV29-1 to TRBJ2-5; TRBD1 matches 7 bases. CDR1 is SQVTM, CDR2 ANQGSEA, per germline. Unmatched junction bases numbered 12, after V lost 6 bases and J lost 11 bases. This CDR3 has 12 residues. CDR3 bases: TGCAGCGTCCGGACAGGAGTTCTGGAGCAGTACTTC. This gives the protein CSVRTGVLEQYF.

This clone is medium-sized within its sample. V is TRBV29-1 and J is TRBJ1-3; unclear D gene. The V gene's germline CDR1 is SQVTM and CDR2 ANQGSEA. V was cut by 4 bases and J by 0 bases, with 10 bases left in between. The CDR3 consists of 14 residues. CDR3 DNA sequence: TGCAGCGTTGTTATCGCCCACTCTGGAAACACCATATATTTT. It specifies CSVVIAHSGNTIYF.

This clone was found a few times. The V and J genes are TRBV28 and TRBJ1-6, with TRBD1 identical over 8 bases. Looked up from germline, CDR1 is MDHEN and CDR2 is SYDVKM. This CDR3 region has 14 residues. V lost 3 bases to trimming and J lost 8 bases; unmatched junction nucleotides: 3. CDR3 in DNA: TGTGCCAGCAGTTTGGACAGGGAGTATTCACCCCTCCACTTT. Protein: CASSLDREYSPLHF. Full variable domain (outside the CDR3, taken from reference TRBV28 and TRBJ1-6): DVKVTQSSRYLVKRTGEKVFLECVQDMDHENMFWYRQDPGLGLRLIYFSYDVKMKEKGDIPEGYSVSREKKERFSLILESASTNQTSMYLCASSLDREYSPLHFGNGTRLTVT.

V gene TRBV7-2 combines with J gene TRBJ1-1; no reliable D call. Germline V gives CDR1 SGHTA, CDR2 FQGNSA. The CDR3 contains 13 residues. V was trimmed by 5 bases and J by 8 bases, leaving 15 bases between them. CDR3 in amino acids: CASSAAWLGEAFF. The CDR3, as DNA: TGTGCCAGCAGCGCCGCGTGGTTGGGGGAAGCTTTCTTT.

This clone came up a few times. The V and J genes are TRBV19 and TRBJ1-5, with 10 bases identical to TRBD1. The V segment lost 4 bases and the J segment 4 bases; nucleotides outside the gene matches: 1. In germline, CDR1 is LNHDA, CDR2 SQIVND (reference sequence). CDR3 length: 14 amino acids. CDR3 DNA sequence: TGTGCCAGTAGTAGGGGACAGGGGAATCAGCCCCAGCATTTT. Translated, it gives CASSRGQGNQPQHF.

The chain joins TRBV4-1 to TRBJ1-5, with D unresolved. CDR1 is MGHRA, CDR2 YSYEKL, per germline. This CDR3 is built from 15 residues. Between the trimmed V and J ends, which lost 1 base and 9 bases, there was a span of 16 bases. The CDR3 loop is CASSQGWPSQWPQHF. The CDR3 DNA is TGCGCCAGCAGCCAAGGGTGGCCGAGTCAGTGGCCCCAGCATTTT.

A remark on this clone: The same CDR3 can be traced to other DNA sequences in this sample. The chain joins TRBV28 to TRBJ1-5; D is unclear. Germline assignment: CDR1 MDHEN and CDR2 SYDVKM. V shed 4 bases and J shed 7 bases, with 14 bases lying between them. This CDR3 is built from 14 residues. Here the CDR3 DNA reads TGTGCCAGCAGTTGGTTAGGGCTAGGGCAGCCCCAGCATTTT. Translation: CASSWLGLGQPQHF.